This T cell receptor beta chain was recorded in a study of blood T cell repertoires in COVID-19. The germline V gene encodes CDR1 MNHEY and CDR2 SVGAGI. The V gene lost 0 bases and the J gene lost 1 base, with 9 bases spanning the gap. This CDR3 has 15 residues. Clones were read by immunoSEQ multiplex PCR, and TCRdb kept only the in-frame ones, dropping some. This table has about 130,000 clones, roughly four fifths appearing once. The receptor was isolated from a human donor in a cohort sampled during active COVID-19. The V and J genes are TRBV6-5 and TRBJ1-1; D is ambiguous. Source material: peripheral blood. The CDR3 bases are TGTGCCAGCAGTTACTCGAGCAGGCCGAACACTGAAGCTTTCTTT. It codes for CASSYSSRPNTEAFF.